Shown below are 4 T cell receptor beta chains from a single sample sequenced in a study of beta chain features in type 1 diabetes. Study results and caveats: All four CD4+ subsets from Type 1 diabetes patients carried moderately but significantly shorter TCRB CDR3s.

These receptors' antigens are unknown. Expressed TCRB transcripts were sequenced, since all the RNA that had been isolated was reverse transcribed. Clones were read by immunoSEQ multiplex PCR, and TCRdb kept only the in-frame ones, dropping some. The profile shows 150,000 to 200,000 clones, almost 65% of them singletons. Sequenced input: naive CD4+ T cells from blood. These receptors were obtained from a man in his thirties or forties with type 1 diabetes.

This clone showed up just once. V gene TRBV9 combines with J gene TRBJ2-1; D may be TRBD2 (5 bases). Trimming removed 3 bases at V and 5 bases at J, with 12 bases between. This CDR3 comprises 14 residues. Germline lookup yields CDR1 SGDLS and CDR2 YYNGEE. The CDR3 bases are TGTGCCAGCAGCGCACAAATACTAGACAATGAGCAGTTCTTC. Protein product: CASSAQILDNEQFF.

The V call is TRBV30, the J call TRBJ2-7; 12 bases agree with TRBD1. CDR1 and CDR2 (germline): GTSNPN, SVGIG (reference sequence). V dropped 6 bases and J dropped 4; count of bases not matched to a gene: 7. The CDR3 totals 14 residues. CDR3 protein: CACLRDRGLYEQYF. In nucleotides, the CDR3 is TGTGCCTGCCTCCGGGACAGGGGGCTGTACGAGCAGTACTTC.

Points on this clone: Germline and junction disagree at one end, which may indicate a read error. The rearrangement joins TRBV14 to TRBJ2-7; maybe TRBD2 (5 bases). CDR1 SGHDN and CDR2 FVKESK come from the germline V gene. The CDR3 has 13 residues. In DNA form, the CDR3 reads TGTGCCAGCAGCCAGACAACTCAGTCTAGCACCCTCTTC. Protein sequence: CASSQTTQSSTLF. The complete variable domain, with remaining parts taken from reference TRBV14 and TRBJ2-7, reads EAGVTQFPSHSVIEKGQTVTLRCDPISGHDNLYWYRRVMGKEIKFLLHFVKESKQDESGMPNNRFLAERTGGTYSTLKVQPAELEDSGVYFCASSQTTQSSTLFGPGTRLTVT.

This clone was observed a single time. This rearrangement joins TRBV27 to TRBJ1-6; 7 bases fit TRBD1. Trimming took 0 bases from V and 9 from J; bases not matched to a gene: 5. The CDR3 is 15 amino acids. Germline CDR1 and CDR2: MNHEY and SMNVEV (reference sequence). CDR3 amino acids: CASSLSAQGPSPLHF. CDR3 nucleotides: TGTGCCAGCAGTTTATCGGCACAGGGGCCTTCACCCCTCCACTTT.